This T cell receptor (beta chain) was documented in a study of cytomegalovirus exposure and HLA in healthy donors. Using immunoSEQ multiplex PCR, the repertoire was profiled, and TCRdb retains in-frame clones only, with some absent. The table includes more than 140,000 clones, around 90% detected once. The V segment lost 0 bases and the J segment 1 base; nucleotides outside the gene matches: 2. This CDR3 contains 16 residues. Germline V gives CDR1 SGHRS, CDR2 YFSETQ. This clone was counted at least ten times. This TCR was recovered from a woman aged 18-30 years in good health and CMV-seropositive. The material sequenced was PBMCs. The V call is TRBV5-1, the J call TRBJ2-1; 9 positions agree with TRBD2. As DNA, the CDR3 is TGCGCCAGCAGCTTGGGCGGGAGGGGGTCCTACAATGAGCAGTTCTTC. This encodes CASSLGGRGSYNEQFF.